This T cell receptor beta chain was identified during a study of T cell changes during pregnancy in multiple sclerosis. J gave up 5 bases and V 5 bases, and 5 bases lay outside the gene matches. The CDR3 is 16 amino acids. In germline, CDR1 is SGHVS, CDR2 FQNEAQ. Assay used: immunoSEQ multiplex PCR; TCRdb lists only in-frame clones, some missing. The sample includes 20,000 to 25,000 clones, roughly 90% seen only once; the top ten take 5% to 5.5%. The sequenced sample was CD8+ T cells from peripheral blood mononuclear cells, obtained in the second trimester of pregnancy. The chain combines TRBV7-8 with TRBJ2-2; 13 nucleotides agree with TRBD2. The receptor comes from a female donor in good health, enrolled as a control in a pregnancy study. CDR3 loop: CASSPGLAGVTGELFF. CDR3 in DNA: TGTGCCAGCAGCCCCGGACTAGCGGGAGTAACCGGGGAGCTGTTTTTT.